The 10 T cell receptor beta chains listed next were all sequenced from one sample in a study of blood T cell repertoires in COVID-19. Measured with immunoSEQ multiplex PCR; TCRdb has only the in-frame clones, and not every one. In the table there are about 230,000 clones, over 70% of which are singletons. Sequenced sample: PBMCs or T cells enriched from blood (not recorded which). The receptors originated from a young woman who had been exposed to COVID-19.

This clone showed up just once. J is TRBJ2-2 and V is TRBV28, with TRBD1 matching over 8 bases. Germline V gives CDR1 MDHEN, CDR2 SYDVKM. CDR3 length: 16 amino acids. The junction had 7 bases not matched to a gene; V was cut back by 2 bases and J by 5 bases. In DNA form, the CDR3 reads TGTGCCAGCAGTTTAGACAGGGGTCACGCTACCGGGGAGCTGTTTTTT. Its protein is CASSLDRGHATGELFF.

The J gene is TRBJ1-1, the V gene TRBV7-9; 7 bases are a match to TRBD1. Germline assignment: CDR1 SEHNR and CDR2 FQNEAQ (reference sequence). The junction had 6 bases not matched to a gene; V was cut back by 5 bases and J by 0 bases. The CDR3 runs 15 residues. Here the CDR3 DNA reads TGTGCCAGCAGCGTCTCCGGGACAGTGAACACTGAAGCTTTCTTT. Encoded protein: CASSVSGTVNTEAFF. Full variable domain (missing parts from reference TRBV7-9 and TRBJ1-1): DTGVSQNPRHKITKRGQNVTFRCDPISEHNRLYWYRQTLGQGPEFLTYFQNEAQLEKSRLLSDRFSAERPKGSFSTLEIQRTEQGDSAMYLCASSVSGTVNTEAFFGQGTRLTVV.

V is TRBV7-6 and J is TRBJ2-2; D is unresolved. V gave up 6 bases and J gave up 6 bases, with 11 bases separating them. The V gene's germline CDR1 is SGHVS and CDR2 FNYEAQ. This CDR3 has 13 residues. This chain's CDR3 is CASRIQSAGELFF. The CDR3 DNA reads TGTGCCAGCAGAATACAGTCTGCCGGGGAGCTGTTTTTT.

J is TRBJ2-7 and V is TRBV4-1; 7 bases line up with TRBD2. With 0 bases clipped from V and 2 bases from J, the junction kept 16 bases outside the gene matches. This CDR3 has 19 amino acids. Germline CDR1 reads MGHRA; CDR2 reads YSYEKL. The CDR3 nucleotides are TGCGCCAGCAGCCAAGATCGTCCGGCGACTAGCTGGGCGACCTACGAGCAGTACTTC. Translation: CASSQDRPATSWATYEQYF.

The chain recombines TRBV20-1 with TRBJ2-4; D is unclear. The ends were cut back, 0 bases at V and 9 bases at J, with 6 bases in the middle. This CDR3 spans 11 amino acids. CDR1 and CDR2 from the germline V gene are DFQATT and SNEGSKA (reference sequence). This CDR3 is CSARDRVIQYF. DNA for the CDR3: TGCAGTGCTAGAGATCGGGTCATTCAGTACTTC.

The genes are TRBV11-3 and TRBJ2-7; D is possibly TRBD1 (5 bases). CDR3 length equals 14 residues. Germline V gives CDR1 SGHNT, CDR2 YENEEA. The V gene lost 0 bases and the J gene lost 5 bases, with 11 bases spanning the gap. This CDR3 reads CASSLESGHDEQYF. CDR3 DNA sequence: TGTGCCAGCAGCTTAGAGTCAGGGCATGACGAGCAGTACTTC.

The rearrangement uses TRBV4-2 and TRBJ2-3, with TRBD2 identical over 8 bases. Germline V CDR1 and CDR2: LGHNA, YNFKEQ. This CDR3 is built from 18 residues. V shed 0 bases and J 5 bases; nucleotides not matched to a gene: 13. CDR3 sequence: CASSQDRSSGSVVDTQYF. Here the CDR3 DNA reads TGTGCCAGCAGCCAAGATCGTTCGAGCGGGAGTGTGGTAGATACGCAGTATTTT.

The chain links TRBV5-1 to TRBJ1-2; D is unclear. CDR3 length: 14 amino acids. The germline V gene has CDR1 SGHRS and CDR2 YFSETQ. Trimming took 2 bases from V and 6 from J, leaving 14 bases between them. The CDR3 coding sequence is TGCGCCAGCAGCTTTATCACTAGTAGGGATGGCTACACCTTC. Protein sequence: CASSFITSRDGYTF.

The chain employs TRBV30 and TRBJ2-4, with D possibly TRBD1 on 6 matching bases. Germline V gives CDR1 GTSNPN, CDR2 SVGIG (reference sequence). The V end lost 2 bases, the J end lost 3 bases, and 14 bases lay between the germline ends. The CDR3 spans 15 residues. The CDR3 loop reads CAWSRTALGKNIQYF. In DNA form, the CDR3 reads TGTGCCTGGAGTCGGACAGCCCTAGGCAAAAACATTCAGTACTTC.

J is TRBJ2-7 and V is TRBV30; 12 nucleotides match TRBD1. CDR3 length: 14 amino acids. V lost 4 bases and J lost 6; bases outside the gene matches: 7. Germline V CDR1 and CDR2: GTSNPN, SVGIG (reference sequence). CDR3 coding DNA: TGTGCCTGGAAATTCGGGACAGGGGGCGGCGAGCAGTACTTC. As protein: CAWKFGTGGGEQYF. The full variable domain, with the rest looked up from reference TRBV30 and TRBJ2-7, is SQTIHQWPATLVQPVGSPLSLECTVEGTSNPNLYWYRQAAGRGLQLLFYSVGIGQISSEVPQNLSASRPQDRQFILSSKKLLLSDSGFYLCAWKFGTGGGEQYFGPGTRLTVT.